This T cell receptor beta chain came from a study of blood T cell repertoires in COVID-19. Study overall: Acute-phase and convalescent COVID-19 samples originated in the United States, Italy and Spain.

In the study's own analysis: Amplifying reference gene primers gave estimates of nucleated cell counts. The repertoire was sequenced with immunoSEQ multiplex PCR; TCRdb's copy has only in-frame clones and lacks some. That table furnishes V, J and clone size, whereas the DNA furnished D and trimming. The sample comprises about 180,000 clones, roughly nine tenths of which are singletons, and under 2% rests with the top ten. The V gene end was trimmed by 7 bases and the J gene end by 2 bases; junction bases not matched to a gene: 6. The CDR3 spans 14 residues. Only a few counts were recorded for this clone.

This chain links TRBV5-3 with TRBJ1-2; 9 nucleotides agree with TRBD1. TRBV5-3 is identified as an open reading frame with a role that is uncertain. This clonotype was sampled from a man in his late teens or twenties who had recovered from COVID-19. The source material was peripheral blood. The CDR3 nucleotides read TGTGCCAGAGGCCTCACAGGGGGCAACTATGGCTACACCTTC. Translated, it gives CARGLTGGNYGYTF.